This T cell receptor (beta chain) was obtained from a study of T cell repertoires in cytomegalovirus infection. Study summary: A matching HLA type, together with CMV infection, was signaled by public TCR beta signatures. Study-wide points: HLA-C-restricted TCR beta clonotypes specific for CMV led the ex vivo response.

A note on this clonotype: Its antigen is undetermined.

TCRdb ran MiXCR on the reads and lists one entry per CDR3 protein. The data show hundreds of thousands of distinct CDR3 sequences, with about two fifths seen just once and 43% held by the top ten. Germline values: CDR1 SGHDT, CDR2 YYEEEE. The CDR3 consists of 14 residues. The germline V and J ends were trimmed by 2 bases and 1 base, with 9 bases remaining between them. The receptor comes from a human donor in good health (CMV status not recorded). Some clones in this sample may be carry-over from other donors' samples. The rearrangement links TRBV5-6 to TRBJ2-5, with TRBD1 as a possible D gene (5 bases). Sequencing was performed on cultured PBMCs, taken from culture after CMV antigen stimulation. The CDR3 spells CASSLPTVQETQYF. The CDR3 DNA follows: TGTGCCAGCAGCTTACCGACAGTCCAAGAGACCCAGTACTTC. Variable domain in full (rest from reference TRBV5-6 and TRBJ2-5): DAGVTQSPTHLIKTRGQQVTLRCSPKSGHDTVSWYQQALGQGPQFIFQYYEEEERQRGNFPDRFSGHQFPNYSSELNVNALLLGDSALYLCASSLPTVQETQYFGPGTRLLVL.